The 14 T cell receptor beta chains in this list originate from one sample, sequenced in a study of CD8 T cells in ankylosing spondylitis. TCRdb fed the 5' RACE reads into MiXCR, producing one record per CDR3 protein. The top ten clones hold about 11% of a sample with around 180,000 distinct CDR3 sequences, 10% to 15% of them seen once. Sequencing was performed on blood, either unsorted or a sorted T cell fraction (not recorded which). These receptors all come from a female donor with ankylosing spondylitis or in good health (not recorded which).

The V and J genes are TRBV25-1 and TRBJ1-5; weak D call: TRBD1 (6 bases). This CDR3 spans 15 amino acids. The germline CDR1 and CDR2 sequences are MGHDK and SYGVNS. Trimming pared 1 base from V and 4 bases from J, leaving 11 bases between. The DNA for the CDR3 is TGTGCCAGCAGTGAATCAGGACAGCCTAATCAGCCCCAGCATTTT. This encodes CASSESGQPNQPQHF.

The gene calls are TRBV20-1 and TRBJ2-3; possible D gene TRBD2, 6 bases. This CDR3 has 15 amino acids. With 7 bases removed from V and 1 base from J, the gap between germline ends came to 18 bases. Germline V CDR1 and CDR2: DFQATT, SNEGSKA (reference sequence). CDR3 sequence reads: CSVEYPTGGTDTQYF. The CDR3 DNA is TGCAGTGTGGAGTACCCGACGGGGGGCACAGATACGCAGTATTTT.

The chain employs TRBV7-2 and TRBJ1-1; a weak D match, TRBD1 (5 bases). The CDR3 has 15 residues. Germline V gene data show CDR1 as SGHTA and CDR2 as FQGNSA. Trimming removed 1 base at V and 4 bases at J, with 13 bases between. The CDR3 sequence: CASSLGGYRTTEAFF. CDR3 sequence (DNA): TGTGCCAGCAGCTTAGGGGGCTATCGGACCACTGAAGCTTTCTTT. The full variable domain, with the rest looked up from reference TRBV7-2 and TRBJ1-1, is GAGVSQSPSNKVTEKGKDVELRCDPISGHTALYWYRQSLGQGLEFLIYFQGNSAPDKSGLPSDRFSAERTGGSVSTLTIQRTQQEDSAVYLCASSLGGYRTTEAFFGQGTRLTVV.

This chain's CDR3 is CASSPSSWGDTQYF. DNA of the CDR3: TGTGCCAGCAGCCCTTCTAGCTGGGGAGATACGCAGTATTTT. The chain carries TRBV28 and TRBJ2-3, with a possible D match to TRBD2 (5 bases). The V gene lost 6 bases and the J gene lost 5 bases, with 15 bases spanning the gap. This CDR3 comprises 14 residues. Germline V CDR1 and CDR2: MDHEN, SYDVKM.

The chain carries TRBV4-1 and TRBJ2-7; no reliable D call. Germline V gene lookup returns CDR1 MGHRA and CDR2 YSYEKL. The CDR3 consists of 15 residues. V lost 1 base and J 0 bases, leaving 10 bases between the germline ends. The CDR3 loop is CASSQGTQFSYEQYF. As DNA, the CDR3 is TGCGCCAGCAGCCAAGGGACCCAATTCTCCTACGAGCAGTACTTC.

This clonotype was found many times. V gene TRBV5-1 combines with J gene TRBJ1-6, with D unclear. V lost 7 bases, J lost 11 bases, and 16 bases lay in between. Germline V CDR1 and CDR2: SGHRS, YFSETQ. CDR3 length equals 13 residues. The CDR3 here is CASGGGDSAPLHF. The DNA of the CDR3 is TGCGCCAGCGGCGGCGGGGATTCGGCACCCCTCCACTTT. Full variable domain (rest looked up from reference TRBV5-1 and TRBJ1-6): KAGVTQTPRYLIKTRGQQVTLSCSPISGHRSVSWYQQTPGQGLQFLFEYFSETQRNKGNFPGRFSGRQFSNSRSEMNVSTLELGDSALYLCASGGGDSAPLHFGNGTRLTVT.

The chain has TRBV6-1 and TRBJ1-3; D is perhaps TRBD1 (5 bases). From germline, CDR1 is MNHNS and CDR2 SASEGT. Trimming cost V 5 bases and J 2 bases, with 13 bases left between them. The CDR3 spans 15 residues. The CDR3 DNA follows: TGTGCCAGCAGTATAAACGTGGGGGCTGGAAACACCATATATTTT. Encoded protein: CASSINVGAGNTIYF.

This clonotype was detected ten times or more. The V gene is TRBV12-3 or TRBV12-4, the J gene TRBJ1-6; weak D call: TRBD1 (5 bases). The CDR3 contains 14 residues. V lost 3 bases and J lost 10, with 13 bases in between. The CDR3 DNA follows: TGTGCCAGCAGTTTGAGCCAGGGCGTATCACCCCTCCACTTT. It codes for CASSLSQGVSPLHF.

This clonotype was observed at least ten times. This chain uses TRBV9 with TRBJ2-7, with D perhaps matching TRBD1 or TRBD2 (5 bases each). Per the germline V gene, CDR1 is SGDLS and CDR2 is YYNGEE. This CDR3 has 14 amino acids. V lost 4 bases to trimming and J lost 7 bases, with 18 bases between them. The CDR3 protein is CASSKQLRDLEQYF. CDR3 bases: TGTGCCAGCAGCAAACAGTTACGGGACCTAGAGCAGTACTTC.

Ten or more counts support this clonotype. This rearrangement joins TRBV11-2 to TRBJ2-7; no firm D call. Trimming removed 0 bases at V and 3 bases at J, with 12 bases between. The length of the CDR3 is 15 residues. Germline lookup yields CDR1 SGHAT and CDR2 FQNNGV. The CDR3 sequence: CASSLDFHSVYEQYF. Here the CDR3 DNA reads TGTGCCAGCAGCTTAGATTTCCACAGTGTCTACGAGCAGTACTTC.

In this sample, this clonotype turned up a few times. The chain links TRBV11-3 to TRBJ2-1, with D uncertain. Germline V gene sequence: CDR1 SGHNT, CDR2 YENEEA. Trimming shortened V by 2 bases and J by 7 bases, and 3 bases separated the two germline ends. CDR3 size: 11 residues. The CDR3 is CASSLQNEQFF. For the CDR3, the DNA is TGTGCCAGCAGCTTACAAAATGAGCAGTTCTTC.

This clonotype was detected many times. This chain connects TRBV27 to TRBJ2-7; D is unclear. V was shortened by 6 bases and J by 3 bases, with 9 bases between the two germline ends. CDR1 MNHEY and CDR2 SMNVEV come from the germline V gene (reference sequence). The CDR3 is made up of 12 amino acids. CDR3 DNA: TGTGCCAGCAGCCCAGACCTCTACGAGCAGTACTTC. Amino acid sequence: CASSPDLYEQYF.

CDR3 bases: TGTGCCAGCAGCGTATCGCGTGGACAGGGCATCAATGAGCAGTTCTTC. Protein product: CASSVSRGQGINEQFF. The chain is built from TRBV9 and TRBJ2-1; 8 bases are shared with TRBD1. Trimming at V came to 1 base and at J to 6 bases, leaving 9 bases not matched to a gene. The CDR3 spans 16 residues. From germline, CDR1 is SGDLS and CDR2 YYNGEE. Supplemented by reference TRBV9 and TRBJ2-1, the full variable domain reads DSGVTQTPKHLITATGQRVTLRCSPRSGDLSVYWYQQSLDQGLQFLIQYYNGEERAKGNILERFSAQQFPDLHSELNLSSLELGDSALYFCASSVSRGQGINEQFFGPGTRLTVL.

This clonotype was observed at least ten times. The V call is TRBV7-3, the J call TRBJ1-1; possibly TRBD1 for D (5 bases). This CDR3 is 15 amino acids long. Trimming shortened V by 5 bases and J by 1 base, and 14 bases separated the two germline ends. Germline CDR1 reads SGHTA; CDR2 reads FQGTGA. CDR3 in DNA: TGTGCCAGCAGCCTAGGGGAAAAGGGGAACACTGAAGCTTTCTTT. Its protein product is CASSLGEKGNTEAFF.